Given below is one TCR beta chain in context. The sample is drawn from a study of shared clonotypes between healthy human individuals. The assay was run at deep level. Method: immunoSEQ multiplex PCR; TCRdb's copy keeps in-frame clones and lacks some. The sample consists of roughly 1,600,000 clones, 98% to 99% of them appearing once. The CDR3 extends over 17 amino acids. Losses at the gene ends were 1 base for V and 6 bases for J; bases not matched to a gene: 7. The V gene's germline CDR1 is SGDLS and CDR2 YYNGEE. Specimen: naive CD4+ T cells sorted from blood. Stated subset: CD45RA+ positively selected. This receptor was obtained from a man aged 25-40 years in good health. The rearrangement joins TRBV9 to TRBJ2-3; 14 bases match TRBD2. In nucleotides, the CDR3 is TGTGCCAGCAGCGTAACCGGGACTAGCGGGAGATCTGATACGCAGTATTTT. Amino acids: CASSVTGTSGRSDTQYF.